Listed below are T cell receptor beta chains from one sample, sequenced in a study of T cells after yellow fever vaccination. TCRdb recomputed calls from the 5' RACE reads with MiXCR, one row per CDR3 protein. This sample has approximately 240,000 distinct CDR3 sequences, with 3.6% found just once. The sequencing used PBMCs, collected 15 days after the yellow fever booster vaccination. The receptors stem from a man aged 18 to 35 who received the YFV17D yellow fever vaccine. Each CDR3 is given with its conserved first and last residue. D genes are given only for firm matches. Size is omitted from some rows. Given values are once, few, many or a class for expanded clones.

>TRBV29-1|few|.|TRBJ1-1
CSGQGGGGAAFF
TGCAGCGGTCAAGGGGGGGGCGGGGCCGCTTTCTTT
>TRBV29-1|many|.|TRBJ2-2
CSGGLVTGELFF
TGCAGCGGAGGACTGGTCACCGGGGAGCTGTTTTTT
>TRBV5-1|many|.|TRBJ2-1
CASSSTNSYNEQFF
TGCGCCAGCAGCTCGACGAACTCCTACAATGAGCAGTTCTTC
>TRBV5-1|many|TRBD2|TRBJ2-3
CASSLGLAGRRRDTQYF
TGCGCCAGCAGCTTGGGACTAGCGGGCCGCAGGAGGGATACGCAGTATTTT
>TRBV7-9|many|.|TRBJ1-1
CASSNLLSMNTEAFF
TGTGCCAGCAGCAATCTGCTGAGTATGAACACTGAAGCTTTCTTT
>TRBV3-1|many|TRBD1|TRBJ2-5
CASSQGGPGGQETQYF
TGTGCCAGCAGCCAAGGGGGGCCAGGGGGACAAGAGACCCAGTACTTC
>TRBV11-2|few|.|TRBJ2-6
CASSLFIDVRAGANVLTF
TGTGCCAGCAGCTTATTTATTGATGTACGAGCCGGGGCCAACGTCCTGACTTTC
>TRBV4-1|.|TRBD2|TRBJ2-7
CASSPPLAAGLYEQYF
TGCGCCAGCAGCCCTCCACTAGCGGCGGGACTATACGAGCAGTACTTC
>TRBV23-1|many|.|TRBJ2-2
CASMPRGRVGNTGELFF
TGCGCCAGCATGCCGAGGGGCAGGGTCGGGAACACCGGGGAGCTGTTTTTT
>TRBV5-1|many|.|TRBJ2-3
CASSFPNYRTDTQYF
TGCGCCAGCAGCTTCCCCAACTATCGCACAGATACGCAGTATTTT
>TRBV7-2|many|.|TRBJ2-3
CASSGSSSGYTQYF
TGTGCCAGCAGCGGCAGCTCCTCAGGGTATACGCAGTATTTT
>TRBV14|many|TRBD2|TRBJ2-5
CASSLTLAGGGAQYF
TGTGCCAGCAGCCTAACCCTAGCGGGGGGAGGTGCCCAGTACTTC
>TRBV4-3|many|TRBD1|TRBJ2-2
CASSQGQGANTGELFF
TGCGCCAGCAGCCAGGGACAGGGGGCGAACACCGGGGAGCTGTTTTTT
>TRBV5-6|many|TRBD2|TRBJ2-3
CASSLERGTSGTDTQYF
TGTGCCAGCAGCTTGGAGCGGGGGACTAGCGGCACAGATACGCAGTATTTT
>TRBV20-1|many|.|TRBJ2-1
CSARGDLRGPSSYNEQFF
TGCAGTGCCCGTGGGGACCTGAGGGGCCCCAGCTCCTACAATGAGCAGTTCTTC
>TRBV20-1|many|TRBD1|TRBJ1-1
CSARGQGATEAFF
TGCAGTGCTAGAGGACAGGGGGCCACTGAAGCTTTCTTT
>TRBV4-3|many|TRBD1|TRBJ1-3
CASSLYRGGNTIYF
TGCGCCAGCAGCCTGTACAGGGGCGGAAACACCATATATTTT
>TRBV7-2|many|TRBD2|TRBJ2-1
CASSKGLAFNEQFF
TGTGCCAGCAGCAAGGGACTAGCGTTCAATGAGCAGTTCTTC
>TRBV7-2|many|TRBD1|TRBJ2-1
CASSLVFGQANNEQFF
TGTGCCAGCAGCTTAGTTTTCGGACAGGCGAACAATGAGCAGTTCTTC
>TRBV7-8|many|.|TRBJ1-5
CASSLGNQPQHF
TGTGCCAGCAGCTTGGGCAATCAGCCCCAGCATTTT
>TRBV20-1|.|TRBD2|TRBJ2-3
CSAGSGGATDTQYF
TGCAGTGCTGGTAGCGGGGGGGCGACAGATACGCAGTATTTT
>TRBV7-3|many|.|TRBJ2-1
CASSLRGPYNEQFF
TGTGCCAGCAGCTTGCGGGGACCCTACAATGAGCAGTTCTTC
>TRBV5-1|many|.|TRBJ2-1
CASSVGGSEQFF
TGCGCCAGCAGCGTTGGGGGGAGCGAGCAGTTCTTC
>TRBV18|.|.|TRBJ2-3
CASSPTRTDTQYF
TGTGCCAGCTCACCAACTAGGACAGATACGCAGTATTTT
>TRBV5-1|few|TRBD1|TRBJ1-1
CASSSSTGGEAFF
TGCGCCAGCAGCTCATCTACAGGGGGAGAAGCTTTCTTT
>TRBV5-3|.|TRBD1|TRBJ2-3
CARRTGGTDTQYF
TGTGCCAGAAGGACAGGGGGCACAGATACGCAGTATTTT
>TRBV7-8|many|TRBD2|TRBJ2-7
CASGGGSYEQYF
TGTGCCAGCGGGGGGGGCTCCTACGAGCAGTACTTC
>TRBV20-1|many|.|TRBJ2-5
CSARGQHQTQYF
TGCAGTGCTAGAGGCCAGCATCAGACCCAGTACTTC
>TRBV12-3/TRBV12-4|many|.|TRBJ1-1
CASSLLQGGRTEAFF
TGTGCCAGCAGTTTATTACAGGGCGGTCGGACTGAAGCTTTCTTT
>TRBV10-3|many|TRBD1|TRBJ2-1
CAIWDRGLGNEQFF
TGTGCCATCTGGGACAGGGGGCTAGGCAATGAGCAGTTCTTC
>TRBV7-6|.|.|TRBJ2-5
CASSLAVPETQYF
TGTGCCAGCAGCTTAGCAGTTCCGGAGACCCAGTACTTC
>TRBV7-6|few|.|TRBJ1-1
CASSPGVDMNTEAFF
TGTGCCAGCAGCCCCGGCGTAGATATGAACACTGAAGCTTTCTTT
>TRBV5-1|many|.|TRBJ1-1
CASSFDPGTNTEAFF
TGCGCCAGCAGCTTTGATCCGGGAACGAACACTGAAGCTTTCTTT
>TRBV5-1|.|.|TRBJ2-7
CASSPVTRNYEQYF
TGCGCCAGCAGCCCGGTGACAAGGAACTACGAGCAGTACTTC
>TRBV25-1|many|.|TRBJ1-2
CASEGGTGNGYTF
TGTGCCAGCGAGGGGGGGACGGGGAATGGCTACACCTTC
>TRBV4-2|many|.|TRBJ2-2
CTSSPAGYGTGELFF
TGTACCAGCAGTCCAGCAGGGTACGGCACCGGGGAGCTGTTTTTT
>TRBV6-6|many|.|TRBJ2-3
CASSYWKGVSVTDTQYF
TGTGCCAGCAGTTACTGGAAAGGGGTTAGCGTCACAGATACGCAGTATTTT
>TRBV7-2|many|.|TRBJ2-2
CASSNREGGSGELFF
TGTGCCAGCAGCAACAGGGAAGGAGGCTCCGGGGAGCTGTTTTTT
>TRBV7-3|.|.|TRBJ1-2
CASSLNGGLGTANGYTF
TGTGCCAGCAGCTTAAATGGGGGCCTGGGGACCGCTAATGGCTACACCTTC
>TRBV5-1|many|.|TRBJ1-4
CASSSTASTNEKLFF
TGCGCCAGCAGCTCAACGGCCTCAACTAATGAAAAACTGTTTTTT
>TRBV10-3|many|.|TRBJ1-2
CAISQSVYGYTF
TGTGCCATCAGTCAGTCGGTCTATGGCTACACCTTC
>TRBV5-4|many|.|TRBJ1-6
CASSLGTGHNSPLHF
TGTGCCAGCAGCTTGGGAACAGGTCATAATTCACCCCTCCACTTT
>TRBV5-5|many|.|TRBJ2-3
CASSLESGQYF
TGTGCCAGCAGCTTGGAATCAGGGCAGTATTTT
>TRBV2|many|.|TRBJ2-6
CASRADSGANVLTF
TGTGCCAGCAGGGCGGACTCTGGGGCCAACGTCCTGACTTTC
>TRBV27|many|TRBD2|TRBJ2-1
CASRGLAGVAGLEQFF
TGTGCCAGCAGGGGACTAGCGGGGGTGGCGGGTCTCGAGCAGTTCTTC
>TRBV7-2|many|TRBD2|TRBJ2-3
CASRGLTGGPYTQYF
TGTGCCAGCAGGGGTCTGACGGGGGGGCCCTATACGCAGTATTTT
>TRBV12-3/TRBV12-4|many|TRBD1|TRBJ2-2
CASRLGQGRRELFF
TGTGCCAGCAGACTCGGACAGGGAAGGCGGGAGCTGTTTTTT
>TRBV5-1|many|.|TRBJ1-1
CASSILTGNTEAFF
TGCGCCAGCAGCATCTTAACAGGGAACACTGAAGCTTTCTTT
>TRBV4-3|many|.|TRBJ1-4
CASSQDRQSNEKLFF
TGCGCCAGCAGCCAAGATCGACAGTCTAATGAAAAACTGTTTTTT